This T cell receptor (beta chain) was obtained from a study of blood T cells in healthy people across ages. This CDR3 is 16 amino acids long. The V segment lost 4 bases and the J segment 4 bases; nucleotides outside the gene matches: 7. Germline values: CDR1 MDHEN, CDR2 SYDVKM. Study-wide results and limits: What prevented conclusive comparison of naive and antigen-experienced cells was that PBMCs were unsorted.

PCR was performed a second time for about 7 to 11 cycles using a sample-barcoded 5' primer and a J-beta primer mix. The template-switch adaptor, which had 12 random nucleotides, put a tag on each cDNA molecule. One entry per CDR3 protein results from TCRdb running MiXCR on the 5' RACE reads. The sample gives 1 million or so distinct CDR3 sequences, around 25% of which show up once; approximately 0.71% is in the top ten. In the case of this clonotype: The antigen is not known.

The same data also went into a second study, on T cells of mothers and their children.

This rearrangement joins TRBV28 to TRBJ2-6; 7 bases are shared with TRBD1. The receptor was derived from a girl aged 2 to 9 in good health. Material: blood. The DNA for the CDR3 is TGTGCCAGCAGTTCCTCCACAGGGGCCGGGGCCAACGTCCTGACTTTC. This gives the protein CASSSSTGAGANVLTF. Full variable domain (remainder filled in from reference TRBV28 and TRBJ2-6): DVKVTQSSRYLVKRTGEKVFLECVQDMDHENMFWYRQDPGLGLRLIYFSYDVKMKEKGDIPEGYSVSREKKERFSLILESASTNQTSMYLCASSSSTGAGANVLTFGAGSRLTVL.